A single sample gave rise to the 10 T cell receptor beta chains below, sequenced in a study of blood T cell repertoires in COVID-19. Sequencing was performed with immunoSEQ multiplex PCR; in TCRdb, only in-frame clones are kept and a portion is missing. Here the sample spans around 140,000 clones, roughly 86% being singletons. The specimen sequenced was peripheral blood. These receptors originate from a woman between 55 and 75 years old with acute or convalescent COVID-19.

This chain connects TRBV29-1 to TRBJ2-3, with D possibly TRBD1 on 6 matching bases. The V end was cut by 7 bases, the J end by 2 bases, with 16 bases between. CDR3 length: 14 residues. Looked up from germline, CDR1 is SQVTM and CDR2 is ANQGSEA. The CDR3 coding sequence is TGCAGCGCACGAACCTCGGGACACACAGATACGCAGTATTTT. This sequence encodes CSARTSGHTDTQYF.

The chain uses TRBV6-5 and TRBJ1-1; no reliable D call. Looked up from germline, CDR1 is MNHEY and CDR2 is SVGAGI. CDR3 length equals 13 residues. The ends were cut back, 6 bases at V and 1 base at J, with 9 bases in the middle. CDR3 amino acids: CASSRDSNTEAFF. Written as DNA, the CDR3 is TGTGCCAGCAGCCGAGACTCGAACACTGAAGCTTTCTTT.

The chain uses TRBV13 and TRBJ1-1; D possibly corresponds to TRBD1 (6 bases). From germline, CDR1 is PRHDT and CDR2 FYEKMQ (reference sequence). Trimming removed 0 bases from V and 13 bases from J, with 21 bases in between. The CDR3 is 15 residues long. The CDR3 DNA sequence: TGTGCCAGCAGCTTAGGACGGGACAAAAGGGAGGGGGGTTTCTTT. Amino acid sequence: CASSLGRDKREGGFF.

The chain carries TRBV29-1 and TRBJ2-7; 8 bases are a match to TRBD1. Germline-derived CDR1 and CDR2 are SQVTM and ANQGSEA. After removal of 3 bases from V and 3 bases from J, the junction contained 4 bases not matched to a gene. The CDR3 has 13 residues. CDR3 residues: CSVETGDSYEQYF. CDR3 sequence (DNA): TGCAGCGTTGAGACAGGGGACAGCTACGAGCAGTACTTC.

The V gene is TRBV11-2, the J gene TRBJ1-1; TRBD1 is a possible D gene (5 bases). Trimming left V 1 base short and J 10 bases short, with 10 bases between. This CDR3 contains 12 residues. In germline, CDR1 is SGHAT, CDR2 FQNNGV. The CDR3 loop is CASSLVAGSAFF. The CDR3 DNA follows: TGTGCCAGCAGCTTAGTAGCAGGGTCAGCTTTCTTT.

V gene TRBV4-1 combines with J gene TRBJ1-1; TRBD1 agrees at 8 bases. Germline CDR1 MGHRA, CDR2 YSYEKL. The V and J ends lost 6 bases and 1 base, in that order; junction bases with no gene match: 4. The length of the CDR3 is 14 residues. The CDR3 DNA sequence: TGCGCCAGCAGTCTGGGGACAGGGAACACTGAAGCTTTCTTT. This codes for CASSLGTGNTEAFF.

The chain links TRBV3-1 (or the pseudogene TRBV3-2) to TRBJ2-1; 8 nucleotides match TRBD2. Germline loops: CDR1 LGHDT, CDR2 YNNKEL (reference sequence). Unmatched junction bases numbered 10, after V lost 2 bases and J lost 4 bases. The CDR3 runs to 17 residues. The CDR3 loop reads CASSQRITGLGYNEQFF. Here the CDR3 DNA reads TGTGCCAGCAGCCAAAGGATTACGGGACTAGGTTACAATGAGCAGTTCTTC.

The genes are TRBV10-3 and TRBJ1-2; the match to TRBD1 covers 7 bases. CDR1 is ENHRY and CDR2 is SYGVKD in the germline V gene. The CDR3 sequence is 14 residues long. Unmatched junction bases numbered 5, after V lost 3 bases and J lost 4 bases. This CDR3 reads CAISEGGGGYGYTF. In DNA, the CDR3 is TGTGCCATCAGTGAAGGAGGGGGCGGCTATGGCTACACCTTC.

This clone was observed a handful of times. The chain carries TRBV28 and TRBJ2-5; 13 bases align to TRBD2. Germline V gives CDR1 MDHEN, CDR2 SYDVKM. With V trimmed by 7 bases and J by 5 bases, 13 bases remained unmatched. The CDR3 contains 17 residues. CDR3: CASTPTSGGAWGETQYF. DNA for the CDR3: TGTGCCAGCACTCCCACTAGCGGGGGGGCCTGGGGTGAGACCCAGTACTTC.

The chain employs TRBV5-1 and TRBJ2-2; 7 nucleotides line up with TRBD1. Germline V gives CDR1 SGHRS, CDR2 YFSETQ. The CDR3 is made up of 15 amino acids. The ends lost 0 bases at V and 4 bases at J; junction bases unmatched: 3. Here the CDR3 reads CASSLAGQTTGELFF. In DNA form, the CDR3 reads TGCGCCAGCAGCTTGGCGGGACAGACCACCGGGGAGCTGTTTTTT.